This T cell receptor beta chain was sequenced in a study of OX40 agonist ivuxolimab in advanced cancers. Patients with autoimmune history or systemic immunosuppression were excluded. General study points: The study found that CD8+ T cells averaged more expanded clones than CD4+.

The length of the CDR3 is 14 residues. CDR1 SNHLY and CDR2 FYNNEI come from the germline V gene. Trimming took off 5 bases at V and 2 bases at J, with 13 bases between the two ends. The assay was immunoSEQ multiplex PCR, and TCRdb's table has in-frame clones only and misses some. This sample has roughly 70,000 clones, with approximately 86% found just once. About this clone itself: As yet, its antigen is unknown.

Source: CD4+ or CD8+ T cells sorted from blood, taken in a trial of the OX40 agonist ivuxolimab. The receptor was isolated from an adult with an advanced solid tumor such as melanoma, head and neck, liver or kidney cancer. The rearrangement joins TRBV2 to TRBJ2-7; D perhaps matches TRBD1 (6 bases). CDR3 in DNA: TGTGCCAGCAGTCAACGGACAGTAACCTACGAGCAGTACTTC. Translating it yields CASSQRTVTYEQYF.